This TCR beta chain was sequenced during a study of Ad26.COV2.S vaccination and SARS-CoV-2 variants listed by TCRdb under 2021. General notes on the study: Sequencing of the TCRbeta repertoire served to evaluate the specificity and breadth of SARS-CoV-2-reactive T cell receptors following Ad26.COV2.S vaccination. A total of 32 samples were included in the TCR-sequenced set, comprising about 20 Ad26.COV2.S vaccine recipients, 5 placebo recipients and 8 SARS-CoV-2 convalescent individuals.

Broader findings and caveats from the paper: Substantial breadth of spike-specific CD8+ and CD4+ T cell responses was reported after vaccination. Vaccine and placebo recipients had comparable non-spike TCR breadth, which fits with the vaccine containing only spike. The authors noted that the TCR breadth and depth analyses may have underestimated total T cell responses. Higher spike-specific TCR breadth was observed in Ad26.COV2.S recipients than in placebo recipients (P = 0.0014).

With respect to this clone: Its cognate antigen has yet to be identified. Base qualities are not at hand, and no much larger clone is one base apart.

The meaning of the sample's time point label: individuals recovered from natural SARS-CoV-2 infection. TCRbeta CDR3 regions were sequenced with the immunoSEQ Assay. After extraction, genomic DNA underwent amplification by bias-controlled multiplex PCR, followed by high-throughput sequencing. The authors' analysis ran thus. To quantify the absolute abundance of every unique TCRbeta CDR3 region, sequences were collapsed and filtered. T cell fraction was estimated by normalizing TCRbeta template counts to usable DNA, which was measured by amplifying reference genes present in all nucleated cells. Repertoire TCRs were annotated as SARS-CoV-2-specific by exact matching of V gene, CDR3 amino acid sequence and J gene to a known reactive TCR set. The reference SARS-CoV-2 TCR set was derived from MIRA and filtered for enrichment in COVID-19-positive ImmuneCODE repertoires, a step that removed public or cross-reactive TCRs. Using the MIRA antigens, annotated TCRs were further analysed by specific ORF or by position within an ORF. Breadth was defined as annotated unique rearrangements over total unique productive rearrangements; depth was the summed frequency of those rearrangements. Two-sided Wilcoxon rank-sum tests were applied when comparing TCR breadth between groups. In TCRdb, the immuneACCESS table is reduced to in-frame sequences with V and J assigned. These tables do not hold every clone; where another copy was compared, an unresolved V gene accounts for under half, and the others remain unexplained. The DNA gave D and trimming, while V, J and clone size come from that table. A total of about 180,000 clones appear in this sample, approximately 88% of them only once. Roughly 6% of the sample goes to the ten largest clones.

Germline trimming amounts to 0 bases on V and 9 bases on J, with 7 as the count of junction bases outside the gene matches. The germline V gene (reference sequence) yields SEHNR for CDR1 and FQNEAQ for CDR2. The CDR3 has 15 amino acids, counting the end cysteine and phenylalanine. Left in the record is the CDR3 DNA by itself, 45 bases read in frame from the first base. The receptor chain draws on TRBV7-9 and TRBJ2-1; the central 8 bases match TRBD2. This sequence was found in a human donor who had recovered from COVID-19. The sequencing used peripheral blood, collected after recovery from COVID-19. The bases are TGTGCCAGCAGCTTAGCGACGGGAGGGTCTGGTGAGCAGTTCTTC. The translation is CASSLATGGSGEQFF.